The present TCR beta chain was sequenced within a study of blood T cell repertoires in COVID-19. Study details: Researchers got acute and convalescent COVID-19 samples from the United States, Italy and Spain. T cells, B-cell-depleted T cells, or PBMCs provided the cDNA or gDNA that served as material.

Germline CDR1 is SQVTM and CDR2 is ANQGSEA. This CDR3 has 13 residues. With V trimmed by 6 bases and J by 4 bases, 6 bases remained unmatched. Source study methods: Estimates of nucleated cell counts were drawn from the amplification of reference gene primers. Here immunoSEQ multiplex PCR was the method, and the copy in TCRdb shows in-frame clones only, minus some. V and J calls and clone size are those listed in that table; D and trimming were worked out from the DNA. The sample holds some 150,000 clones; around 84% are singletons and the top ten take under 2%. The count of this clone is one. This chain links TRBV29-1 with TRBJ1-2, with 9 positions matching TRBD1. The sequence came from an elderly man with acute or convalescent COVID-19. The sample comprised peripheral blood. This chain's CDR3 is CSVGQGTGYGYTF. The CDR3 bases are TGCAGCGTCGGACAGGGGACAGGCTATGGCTACACCTTC.